These 18 T cell receptor beta chains came from one sample sequenced in a study of T cell clusters in autoimmune cytopenias. TRB rearrangements were amplified by touch-down multiplex PCR with mixed TRB-A/B primers. After re-calling the multiplex PCR reads, TCRdb lists one entry per CDR3 protein, DNA absent. The sample has approximately 6,500 distinct CDR3 sequences. TRB amplification used roughly 250 ng of peripheral blood genomic DNA. A further study also used this sample, focusing on T cell repertoires in aging, cancer and after chemotherapy.

Sequencing input: peripheral blood. These receptors came from a human donor in good health.

The chain recombines TRBV12-3 or TRBV12-4 with TRBJ2-2; TCRdb lists TRBD1, though no DNA is available to test this call. The CDR3 sequence is 15 residues long. The CDR3 protein is CASSHRGGDNGELFF.

This clonotype is labeled medium-sized based on frequency. This chain links TRBV6-2 or TRBV6-3 with TRBJ2-7. The CDR3 contains 12 residues. CDR1 MNHEY and CDR2 SVGEGT come from the germline V gene. CDR3 loop: CASSYDGYEQYF.

The rearrangement joins TRBV6-1 to TRBJ2-1; TCRdb gives TRBD2 as the D gene, but with no DNA this cannot be confirmed. CDR1 MNHNS and CDR2 SASEGT come from the germline V gene. CDR3 length: 15 residues. CDR3 sequence reads: CASSGRGLAGLEQFF.

This rearrangement joins TRBV18 to TRBJ2-7; TCRdb reports TRBD2, a call that lacks DNA to check it against. The germline CDR1 and CDR2 sequences are KGHSH and LQKENI. This CDR3 has 14 residues. This chain's CDR3 is CASSQSGGANEQYF.

The chain joins TRBV12-5 to TRBJ1-5. Germline assignment: CDR1 LGHNT and CDR2 FRNRAP. This CDR3 spans 14 amino acids. The CDR3 loop is CASGLGPRGQPQHF. Variable domain in full (rest from reference TRBV12-5 and TRBJ1-5): DARVTQTPRHKVTEMGQEVTMRCQPILGHNTVFWYRQTMMQGLELLAYFRNRAPLDDSGMPKDRFSAEMPDATLATLKIQPSEPRDSAVYFCASGLGPRGQPQHFGDGTRLSIL.

The chain combines TRBV27 with TRBJ2-3. The CDR3 has 16 amino acids. Germline V gene lookup returns CDR1 MNHEY and CDR2 SMNVEV (reference sequence). CDR3 in amino acids: CASSLLASGSGDTQYF.

The chain recombines TRBV19 with TRBJ1-5; there is no DNA to check the TCRdb D call of TRBD1. Looked up from germline, CDR1 is LNHDA and CDR2 is SQIVND (reference sequence). CDR3 length: 13 residues. The CDR3 spells CASSKDRGSPQHF.

Judged by frequency, this clonotype is medium-sized (0.01 to 0.1%). The gene calls are TRBV12-3 or TRBV12-4 and TRBJ2-1; TCRdb outputs TRBD2, but without DNA this stays unchecked. This CDR3 has 15 residues. CDR3: CASSLKGGGAGEQFF.

The rearrangement joins TRBV4-2 to TRBJ1-2; there is no DNA to check the TCRdb D call of TRBD1. Germline V lookup: CDR1 LGHNA, CDR2 YNFKEQ. The CDR3 runs 14 residues. The CDR3 loop is CASSPPGDLNGYTF.

This rearrangement joins TRBV6-2 or TRBV6-3 to TRBJ1-1; no DNA is available, so the TRBD1 call from TCRdb remains unchecked. This CDR3 contains 17 residues. The germline V gene has CDR1 MNHEY and CDR2 SVGEGT. CDR3 residues: CASSYGGTGSLNTEAFF.

The CDR3 region is CASSLGMWLAGAETQYF. The chain joins TRBV5-4 to TRBJ2-5; as DNA is missing, the TRBD2 call by TCRdb cannot be tested. The CDR3 loop spans 17 amino acids. Germline values: CDR1 SGHNT, CDR2 YYREEE (reference sequence).

This clonotype is deemed medium-sized (0.01 to 0.1%) by its frequency. This chain joins TRBV12-3 or TRBV12-4 and TRBJ1-2; the TCRdb call, TRBD1, lacks DNA for checking. The CDR3 has 16 residues. Here the CDR3 reads CASTQGRDRRNYGYTF.

This clonotype shows up as medium-sized by frequency. This chain joins TRBV6-5 and TRBJ1-2; TCRdb's assignment of TRBD1 cannot be checked, as there is no DNA. CDR3 length equals 13 residues. Per germline, CDR1 MNHEY and CDR2 SVGAGI. The CDR3 loop reads CASSPLLGYGYTF.

The V gene is TRBV20-1, the J gene TRBJ2-5. In germline, CDR1 is DFQATT, CDR2 SNEGSKA (reference sequence). CDR3 length: 13 residues. CDR3 amino acids: CSGTLAVQETQYF.

The chain links TRBV30 to TRBJ1-2; TCRdb selects TRBD1, and the lack of DNA leaves this call unchecked. This CDR3 is 14 amino acids long. Germline V gene lookup returns CDR1 GTSNPN and CDR2 SVGIG (reference sequence). CDR3 residues: CAWGGGQGAIGYTF.

This chain links TRBV12-3 or TRBV12-4 with TRBJ2-3. This CDR3 contains 12 residues. The CDR3 reads CASSHITDTQYF.

This clonotype shows up as medium-sized by frequency. The chain links TRBV6-5 to TRBJ2-1; there is no DNA to check the TCRdb D call of TRBD1. Germline V gives CDR1 MNHEY, CDR2 SVGAGI. The CDR3 has 16 residues. CDR3 amino acids: CASRLQKGQTSNEQFF.

This clonotype is classed as medium-sized by frequency. The chain is built from TRBV27 and TRBJ1-5; no DNA is available, so the TRBD1 call from TCRdb remains unchecked. CDR3 length: 15 amino acids. The germline V gene encodes CDR1 MNHEY and CDR2 SMNVEV (reference sequence). CDR3 region: CASSLQGLGNQPQHF.